The following is a TCR beta chain sequence with its context. Its antigen remains unidentified. The record has no base qualities; no much larger clone is one base away. The immunoSEQ assay at survey resolution was applied to genomic DNA for sequencing of TCRbeta rearrangements. Processing in the source paper ran as follows. Clonotypes making up more than 5% of the repertoire were considered putative leukemic clones, giving more than 55 such clones in more than 25 patients. In the TCR sequencing data, the smallest productive clonotype frequency that could be detected was 2.59 x 10-5. Only productive TCRbeta rearrangements, meaning sequences that were complete and in-frame, were kept for the analyses. The clonality of each sample was calculated as Simpson clonality in the immunoSEQ Analyzer version 3.0. Clones were categorized by frequency as very rare, small, medium, large (1-20%) or hyperexpanded (>20%). Generation probabilities were estimated with OLGA 1.2.3, V-gene circos plots were made with VDJtools, specificities were looked up in VDJdb, and CDR3 motifs were identified with GLIPH. TCRdb took this table from immuneACCESS and kept in-frame rearrangements with V and J called. Such tables lack part of the clones; where checked against another copy, unresolved V genes explain under half of the gap, and the rest is unexplained. The V and J calls and the clone size are those of that table, but D and trimming were determined from the DNA. The sample has several thousand clones on record, approximately 73% of them singletons. About 74% of the sample belongs to the ten largest clones.

This record belongs to a study of STAT5B mutations in CD4+ large granular lymphocyte leukemia (dated by TCRdb to the early 2020s). For context, the study as a whole: When cryopreserved patient cells were available, CD8+ cells were first depleted, and selection with anti-CD4 microbeads was then performed. The TCRbeta repertoires of CD4+ T-cell large granular lymphocyte leukemia patients were compared with the TCRbeta repertoires of healthy blood donors. Flow cytometry on FACSCanto II or FACSVerse showed that the purified fractions were more than 95% pure among lymphocytes. What the work shows at the level of the full study, not this receptor alone: The data were not HLA-matched, and the relatively small sample size could explain the higher clonality seen in CD4+ compared with CD8+ T-LGLL. CD4-sorted patient repertoires appeared more clonal than healthy CD4+ repertoires, and this difference persisted after removing the putative leukemic clones. Enrichment of TRBV06-family usage was observed among the top patient clones (8/27) relative to healthy controls (2/35). The main leukemic clonotypes were found to be private to each patient, although about 25% of the main leukemic clonotypes were detected at low frequency in the non-leukemic repertoires of other patients. Patient cell sources varied, and just 6 CD4-sorted patient samples were included in the clonality comparison against healthy controls.

Deletion took 0 bases off V and 1 base off J, with a span of 6 bases between the germline ends. CDR3 length: 14 amino acids, cysteine to phenylalanine. Here the CDR3 DNA is all that survives: 42 bases in frame from base 1. CDR1 and CDR2, looked up from the germline V gene, are SGHTA and FQGTGA. CD4+ T-LGLL patients were recruited from hematology units in Padova (Italy), Helsinki (Finland) and Shinshu (Japan). Patient samples were bead-purified CD4+, CD4+CD8+, CD57+ or CD56+ fractions, or unselected PBMC, depending on sample availability. The TCRbeta data from patients were combined with somatic STAT5B mutation profiles that came from deep amplicon sequencing of the same DNA. All TCR-sequenced material derived from peripheral blood: patient blood samples and healthy donor buffy coats. Peripheral blood mononuclear cells were isolated by Ficoll-Hypaque gradient centrifugation. The Gentra Puregene Cell and Tissue kit was used for genomic DNA extraction, and quantification was performed on a Qubit 2.0 fluorometer.

The clonotype was recovered from a man in his 70s with CD4+ T-cell large granular lymphocyte leukemia. The chain employs TRBV7-3 and TRBJ1-1; the D gene remains uncertain. Source material: PBMCs. The sequenced DNA: TGTGCCAGCAGCTTAACAGGCCCGAACACTGAAGCTTTCTTT. This yields the protein CASSLTGPNTEAFF.